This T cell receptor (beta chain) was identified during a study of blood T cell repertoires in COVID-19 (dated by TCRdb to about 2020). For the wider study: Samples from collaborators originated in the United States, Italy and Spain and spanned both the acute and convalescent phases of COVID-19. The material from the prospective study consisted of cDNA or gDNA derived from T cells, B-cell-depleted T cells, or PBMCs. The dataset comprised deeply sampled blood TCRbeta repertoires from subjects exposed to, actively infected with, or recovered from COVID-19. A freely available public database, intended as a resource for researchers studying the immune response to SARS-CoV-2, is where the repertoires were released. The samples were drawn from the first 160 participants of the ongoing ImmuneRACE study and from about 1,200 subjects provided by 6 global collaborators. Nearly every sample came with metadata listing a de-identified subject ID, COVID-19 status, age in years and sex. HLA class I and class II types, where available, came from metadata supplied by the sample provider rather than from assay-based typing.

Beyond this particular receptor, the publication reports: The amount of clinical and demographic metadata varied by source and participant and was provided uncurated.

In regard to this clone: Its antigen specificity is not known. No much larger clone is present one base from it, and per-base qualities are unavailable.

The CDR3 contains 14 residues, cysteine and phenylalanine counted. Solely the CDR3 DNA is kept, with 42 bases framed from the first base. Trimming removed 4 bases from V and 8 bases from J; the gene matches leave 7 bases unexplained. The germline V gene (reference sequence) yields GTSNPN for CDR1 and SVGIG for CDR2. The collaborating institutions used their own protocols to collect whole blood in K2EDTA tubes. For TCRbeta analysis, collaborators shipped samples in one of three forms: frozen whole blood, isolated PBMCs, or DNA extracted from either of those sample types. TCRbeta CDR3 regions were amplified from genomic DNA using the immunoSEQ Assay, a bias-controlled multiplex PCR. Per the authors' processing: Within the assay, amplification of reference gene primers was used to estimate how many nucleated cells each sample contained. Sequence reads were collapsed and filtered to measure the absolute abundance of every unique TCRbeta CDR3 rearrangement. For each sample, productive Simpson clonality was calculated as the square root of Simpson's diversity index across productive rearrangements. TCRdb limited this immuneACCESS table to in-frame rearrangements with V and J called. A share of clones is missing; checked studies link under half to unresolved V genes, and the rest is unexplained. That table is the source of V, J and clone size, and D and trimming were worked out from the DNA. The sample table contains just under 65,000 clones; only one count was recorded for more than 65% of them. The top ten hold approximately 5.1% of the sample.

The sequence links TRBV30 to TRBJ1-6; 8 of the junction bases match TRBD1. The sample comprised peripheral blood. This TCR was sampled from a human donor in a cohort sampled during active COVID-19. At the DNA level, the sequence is TGTGCCTGGACCTGGGACAGGACGGATTCACCCCTCCACTTT. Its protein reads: CAWTWDRTDSPLHF.